The 24 T cell receptor beta chains given below trace back to one sample, sequenced in a study of CD8+ T cells in alopecia areata. Specified treatment: oral pan-JAK inhibitor, 5-10 mg twice daily. After isolation, RNA underwent reverse transcription to generate cDNA as the sequencing template. The protocol was immunoSEQ multiplex PCR, while the TCRdb copy is restricted to in-frame clones and leaves out a portion. In the table there are roughly 120,000 clones, about 60% of which are singletons. Sequences were derived from CD8+ T cells sorted from blood, sampled at week 24, from a patient treated with tofacitinib. The receptors stem from a human donor with alopecia areata.

In its sample, this clone was seen once. The chain has TRBV9 and TRBJ1-1; no firm D call. The CDR3 covers 18 residues. Germline V gene lookup returns CDR1 SGDLS and CDR2 YYNGEE. V lost 4 bases and J 3 bases, leaving 25 bases between the germline ends. As DNA, the CDR3 is TGTGCCAGCAGCATGGGGATGGCCCCATTGGTGAGTTACACTGAAGCTTTCTTT. Encoded protein: CASSMGMAPLVSYTEAFF.

The genes are TRBV19 and TRBJ1-5, with 9 bases aligning to TRBD1. This CDR3 contains 14 residues. Germline CDR1 is LNHDA and CDR2 is SQIVND (reference sequence). V trimming: 9 bases; J trimming: 6 bases; junction bases outside the gene matches: 9. The DNA of the CDR3 is TGTGCCAGCAGCTCCGGGACAGGGATTCAGCCCCAGCATTTT. This sequence encodes CASSSGTGIQPQHF.

CDR3 coding DNA: TGTGCCAGTAGTGACCGGGATCTGAACACTGAAGCTTTCTTT. Translating gives CASSDRDLNTEAFF. The chain uses TRBV19 and TRBJ1-1; D is ambiguous. This CDR3 comprises 14 residues. Trimming removed 5 bases at V and 0 bases at J, with 10 bases between. From germline, CDR1 is LNHDA and CDR2 SQIVND (reference sequence).

CDR3 sequence reads: CASSEWGSAYGYTF. The CDR3 region has the DNA TGTGCCAGCAGTGAATGGGGCTCCGCCTATGGCTACACCTTC. The chain uses TRBV25-1 and TRBJ1-2; maybe TRBD1 (5 bases). The CDR3 is 14 amino acids. Germline CDR1 MGHDK, CDR2 SYGVNS. V lost 1 base and J lost 4, with 10 bases in between.

The genes are TRBV18 and TRBJ2-7, with a tentative D call TRBD1 (5 bases). The CDR3 extends over 13 amino acids. V lost 3 bases to trimming and J lost 0 bases, with 6 bases between them. Germline CDR1 and CDR2: KGHSH and LQKENI. CDR3 nucleotide sequence: TGTGCCAGCTCACCCGACAGCTCCTACGAGCAGTACTTC. It is translated as CASSPDSSYEQYF.

V gene TRBV5-1 combines with J gene TRBJ1-6, with TRBD1 as a possible D gene (5 bases). The ends were cut back, 3 bases at V and 9 bases at J, with 22 bases in the middle. Germline values: CDR1 SGHRS, CDR2 YFSETQ. The CDR3 runs to 17 residues. Here the CDR3 reads CASSWNPVQGPGSPLHF. The CDR3 region has the DNA TGCGCCAGCAGCTGGAACCCGGTCCAGGGTCCGGGTTCACCCCTCCACTTT.

The CDR3 DNA follows: TGTGCCAGCACCCCGTCGGTCGGCAACCGAAACTATGGCTACACCTTC. This gives the protein CASTPSVGNRNYGYTF. This rearrangement joins TRBV27 to TRBJ1-2; D is unresolved. The CDR3 is 16 residues long. V lost 7 bases and J lost 2, with 20 bases in between. The germline CDR1 and CDR2 sequences are MNHEY and SMNVEV (reference sequence).

J is TRBJ2-1 and V is TRBV29-1; D gene uncertain. This CDR3 region has 13 residues. V lost 8 bases to trimming and J lost 5 bases, with 16 bases between them. The V gene's germline CDR1 is SQVTM and CDR2 ANQGSEA. Here the CDR3 reads CSIKMKGHNEQFF. CDR3 bases: TGCAGCATAAAGATGAAGGGCCACAATGAGCAGTTCTTC.

CDR3 residues: CASQGGAGNEQFF. CDR3 bases: TGTGCCAGCCAGGGGGGGGCGGGCAATGAGCAGTTCTTC. The V gene is TRBV6-5, the J gene TRBJ2-1; D is possibly TRBD1 or TRBD2 (7 bases each). The CDR3 sequence is 13 residues long. V shed 8 bases and J shed 6 bases, with 14 bases lying between them. The germline V gene has CDR1 MNHEY and CDR2 SVGAGI.

The chain employs TRBV7-9 and TRBJ1-5, with D hard to call. V was pared by 0 bases and J by 0 bases, with 6 bases between. This CDR3 has 15 amino acids. CDR1 and CDR2 from the germline V gene are SEHNR and FQNEAQ (reference sequence). DNA for the CDR3: TGTGCCAGCAGCTTAGCCGTCTATAGCAATCAGCCCCAGCATTTT. As protein: CASSLAVYSNQPQHF.

The chain joins TRBV6-6 to TRBJ2-6; 8 positions agree with TRBD1. CDR3 size: 16 residues. The ends lost 2 bases at V and 0 bases at J; junction bases unmatched: 0. Germline assignment: CDR1 MNHNY and CDR2 SVGAGI (reference sequence). The CDR3 DNA follows: TGTGCCAGCAGTTACACAGGGGGCTCTGGGGCCAACGTCCTGACTTTC. This encodes CASSYTGGSGANVLTF.

In its sample, this clone was seen a few times. At the DNA level, this CDR3 is encoded by other sequences in the same sample as well. The gene calls are TRBV4-3 and TRBJ2-5; D gene ambiguous. CDR3 size: 13 residues. V was cut by 4 bases and J by 3 bases, with 9 bases left in between. Germline V lookup: CDR1 LGHNA, CDR2 YSLEER. The CDR3 loop is CASSRDGEETQYF. Here the CDR3 DNA reads TGCGCCAGCAGCCGGGATGGGGAAGAGACCCAGTACTTC.

The chain couples TRBV7-9 to TRBJ2-1; 11 nucleotides align to TRBD2. The CDR3 covers 14 residues. CDR1 SEHNR and CDR2 FQNEAQ come from the germline V gene (reference sequence). Losses at the gene ends were 2 bases for V and 9 bases for J; bases not matched to a gene: 3. The CDR3 region is CASSLNLAGGEQFF. CDR3 in DNA: TGTGCCAGCAGCTTAAACCTAGCGGGGGGTGAGCAGTTCTTC.

The rearrangement joins TRBV5-1 to TRBJ2-2; 12 bases map to TRBD2. This CDR3 has 15 amino acids. The trim removed 4 bases at V and 6 bases at J, leaving 4 bases unmatched. Germline values: CDR1 SGHRS, CDR2 YFSETQ. CDR3 in amino acids: CASSRTSGGPGELFF. CDR3 nucleotide sequence: TGCGCCAGCAGCCGTACTAGCGGGGGGCCCGGGGAGCTGTTTTTT.

V gene TRBV6-5 combines with J gene TRBJ1-5; no clear D. The CDR3 runs 15 residues. Germline loops: CDR1 MNHEY, CDR2 SVGAGI. The V and J ends lost 2 bases and 0 bases respectively, with 8 bases between them. The CDR3 DNA reads TGTGCCAGCAGTTACATCCAGGATAGCAATCAGCCCCAGCATTTT. Translated, it gives CASSYIQDSNQPQHF.

The J gene is TRBJ2-7, the V gene TRBV5-1; D possibly corresponds to TRBD1 (6 bases). The germline V gene encodes CDR1 SGHRS and CDR2 YFSETQ. The CDR3 is made up of 13 amino acids. V was shortened by 5 bases and J by 2 bases, with 11 bases between the two germline ends. CDR3: CASREDRPYEQYF. CDR3 DNA: TGCGCCAGCAGAGAAGACAGGCCCTACGAGCAGTACTTC.

This rearrangement joins TRBV29-1 to TRBJ1-2, with D possibly TRBD1 on 6 matching bases. Trimming stripped 6 bases from V and 7 bases from J, with 18 bases between. Germline values: CDR1 SQVTM, CDR2 ANQGSEA. This CDR3 contains 13 residues. CDR3 loop: CSVKPGGVSGYTF. The CDR3 region has the DNA TGCAGCGTCAAGCCGGGGGGCGTATCTGGCTACACCTTC.

The CDR3, as DNA: TGTGCCTGGACCCCGTTTGCTGTGGACGCGAAGGTTTTTGGCTACACCTTC. Encoded protein: CAWTPFAVDAKVFGYTF. The J gene is TRBJ1-2, the V gene TRBV30; D uncertain. The CDR3 has 17 residues. CDR1 and CDR2 (germline): GTSNPN, SVGIG (reference sequence). V lost 4 bases and J lost 7, with 28 bases in between. The variable domain in full, completed from reference TRBV30 and TRBJ1-2, reads SQTIHQWPATLVQPVGSPLSLECTVEGTSNPNLYWYRQAAGRGLQLLFYSVGIGQISSEVPQNLSASRPQDRQFILSSKKLLLSDSGFYLCAWTPFAVDAKVFGYTFGSGTRLTVV.

The table lists this clone with a few counts. The V call is TRBV25-1, the J call TRBJ1-5; no firm D call. Trimming removed 1 base at V and 6 bases at J, with 7 bases between. Germline V gene lookup returns CDR1 MGHDK and CDR2 SYGVNS. The CDR3 is made up of 13 amino acids. The CDR3 loop is CASSEWGAQPQHF. The CDR3 DNA follows: TGTGCCAGCAGTGAATGGGGAGCTCAGCCCCAGCATTTT.

In its sample, this clone was seen once. The chain employs TRBV7-9 and TRBJ1-2; 7 bases are shared with TRBD1. V lost 5 bases to trimming and J lost 8 bases; unmatched junction nucleotides: 5. The CDR3 has 12 residues. The V gene's germline CDR1 is SEHNR and CDR2 FQNEAQ (reference sequence). The CDR3 DNA is TGTGCCAGCAGCCGAGGGGGCGACGGCTACACCTTC. Protein sequence: CASSRGGDGYTF.

The chain couples TRBV27 to TRBJ2-7, with D possibly matching TRBD1 (5 bases). V lost 4 bases, J lost 6 bases, and 16 bases lay in between. Per germline, CDR1 MNHEY and CDR2 SMNVEV (reference sequence). This CDR3 region has 14 residues. The CDR3 sequence: CASSYVGGQGEQYF. As DNA, the CDR3 is TGTGCCAGCAGTTACGTCGGCGGCCAGGGCGAGCAGTACTTC.

The chain employs TRBV6-6 and TRBJ1-5; the D gene is possibly TRBD1 (6 bases). From germline, CDR1 is MNHNY and CDR2 SVGAGI (reference sequence). The ends were cut back, 5 bases at V and 0 bases at J, with 8 bases in the middle. The CDR3 is 14 amino acids. The CDR3 DNA is TGTGCCAGCAGTCAGGACAGTAGCAATCAGCCCCAGCATTTT. Translated: CASSQDSSNQPQHF.

This clone was seen more than once but under ten times. The chain carries TRBV18 and TRBJ1-5; the match to TRBD1 covers 10 bases. The germline CDR1 and CDR2 sequences are KGHSH and LQKENI. This CDR3 comprises 14 residues. Trimming took 3 bases from V and 7 from J; bases not matched to a gene: 3. CDR3 amino acids: CASSPRQGAQPQHF. The CDR3 DNA reads TGTGCCAGCTCACCGCGACAGGGGGCACAGCCCCAGCATTTT.

This clone was seen only a few times. At the DNA level, this CDR3 is encoded by other sequences in the same sample as well. The CDR3 here is CASSQGAEETQYF. The CDR3 DNA is TGTGCCAGCAGCCAAGGGGCGGAAGAGACCCAGTACTTC. This rearrangement joins TRBV4-2 to TRBJ2-5; D not resolved. The length of the CDR3 is 13 residues. The V end lost 1 base, the J end lost 3 bases, and 6 bases lay between the germline ends. Looked up from germline, CDR1 is LGHNA and CDR2 is YNFKEQ.